This TCR beta chain emerged from a study of blood T cell repertoires in COVID-19. All recovered Cohort 3 donors got two negative PCRs, got clearance, or saw symptom resolution. Clones were read by immunoSEQ multiplex PCR, and TCRdb kept only the in-frame ones, dropping some. The sample holds approximately 500,000 clones, around 87% seen once. In germline, CDR1 is SGHDN, CDR2 FVKESK. The V and J ends lost 3 bases and 0 bases, in that order; junction bases with no gene match: 2. The CDR3 sequence is 14 residues long. This clone showed up just once. The sequence came from a woman aged 40 to 50 who had recovered from COVID-19. The sequenced material came from PBMCs or T cells enriched from blood (not recorded which). The chain has TRBV14 and TRBJ2-7; TRBD1 aligns across 7 bases. The CDR3 region is CASSHRQGSYEQYF. The CDR3 DNA follows: TGTGCCAGCAGCCATCGACAGGGCTCCTACGAGCAGTACTTC.